This TCR beta chain was identified in a study of cytotoxic CD8 clonotypes in ibrutinib-treated CLL. Study overall: Across the patients, 10 to 11 were relapsed/refractory, 15 treatment-naive and approximately 18 IGHV unmutated.

Losses at the gene ends were 6 bases for V and 5 bases for J; bases not matched to a gene: 8. Looked up from germline, CDR1 is MNHEY and CDR2 is SVGAGI. The CDR3 consists of 14 residues. General observations from the study: The clonality rise at ibrutinib response reflected private clonotype expansion. Sustained-remission patients were sampled at different times than progressing patients were.

The table came from immunoSEQ multiplex PCR; TCRdb's copy has only in-frame clones and leaves some out. The sample contains 20,000 to 25,000 clones, 55% to 85% of which appear only once. A note on this clone: What it recognizes is unknown.

Sequencing was performed on PBMCs, taken after 12 months of ibrutinib treatment. The receptor comes from a human donor with chronic lymphocytic leukemia. V usage is TRBV6-5 and J usage is TRBJ1-2, with 8 nucleotides matching TRBD1. CDR3 sequence (DNA): TGTGCCAGCAGAGACGGGACAGGAGGATATGGCTACACCTTC. Translating it yields CASRDGTGGYGYTF.